This T cell receptor (beta chain) is from a study of shared T cell receptors in the human thymus. V gave up 2 bases and J gave up 1 base; unmatched junction bases: 12. CDR1 is LNHNV, CDR2 YYDKDF, per germline (reference sequence). The CDR3 spans 18 residues. Repertoires were generated with immunoSEQ multiplex PCR, while TCRdb's copy carries only in-frame clones and drops some. Of about 660,000 clones listed, 87% were seen once; the top ten hold roughly 0.0089%. This clone has a handful of counts. The data were also submitted as part of a second study, on human thymus T cells.

V and J are TRBV15 and TRBJ2-5; 8 bases are shared with TRBD2. Material for sequencing was thymocytes. The sequence came from a boy younger than two with a congenital heart defect. CDR3 DNA: TGTGCCACCAGCAGATTCCATCTTGTCAGCGGGAGCCAAGAGACCCAGTACTTC. It codes for CATSRFHLVSGSQETQYF.